What follows describes a single T cell receptor (beta chain). The CDR3 totals 15 residues. Trimming cost V 0 bases and J 7 bases; bases outside gene matches: 8. Germline V CDR1 and CDR2: LNHNV, YYDKDF (reference sequence). The sample belongs to a study of blood T cell repertoires in COVID-19. Study-level background: The United States, Italy and Spain were the sources of the acute and convalescent COVID-19 samples. From T cells, B-cell-depleted T cells, or PBMCs came the material, which was cDNA or gDNA.

Authors' analysis steps: Amplified reference gene primers provided the basis for estimating nucleated cell counts. The repertoire was sequenced with immunoSEQ multiplex PCR; TCRdb's copy has only in-frame clones and lacks some. The V and J calls and clone size are taken from that table; D and trimming were inferred from the DNA. In the table there are just over 150,000 clones, 75% to 85% of which are singletons. The sample taken for sequencing was peripheral blood. The chain links TRBV15 to TRBJ2-7; 8 bases are a match to TRBD2. This sequence originates from a woman aged 45-65 years with acute or convalescent COVID-19. The CDR3 protein is CATSRESLAGGEQYF. The DNA of the CDR3 is TGTGCCACCAGCAGAGAAAGCCTAGCGGGCGGTGAGCAGTACTTC.